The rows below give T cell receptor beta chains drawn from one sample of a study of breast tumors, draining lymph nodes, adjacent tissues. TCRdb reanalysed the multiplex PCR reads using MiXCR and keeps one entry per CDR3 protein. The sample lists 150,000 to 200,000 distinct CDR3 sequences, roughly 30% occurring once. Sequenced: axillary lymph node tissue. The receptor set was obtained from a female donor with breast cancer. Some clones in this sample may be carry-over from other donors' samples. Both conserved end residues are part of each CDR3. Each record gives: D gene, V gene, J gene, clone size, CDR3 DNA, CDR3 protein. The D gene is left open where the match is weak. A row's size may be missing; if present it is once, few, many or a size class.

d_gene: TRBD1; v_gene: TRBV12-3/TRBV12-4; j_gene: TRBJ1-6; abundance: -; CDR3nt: TGTGCCAGCAGTTTAAGACAGGGAAGTTCACCCCTCCACTTT; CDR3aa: CASSLRQGSSPLHF
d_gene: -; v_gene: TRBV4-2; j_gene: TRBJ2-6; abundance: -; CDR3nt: TGTGCCAGCAGCCAAGGCCTCGGGGTATATGGGGCCAACGTCCTGACTTTC; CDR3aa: CASSQGLGVYGANVLTF
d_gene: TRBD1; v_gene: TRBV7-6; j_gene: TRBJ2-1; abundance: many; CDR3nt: TGTGCCAGCAGCTTAGCGGAGACAGGGGTCTACAATGAGCAGTTCTTC; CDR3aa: CASSLAETGVYNEQFF
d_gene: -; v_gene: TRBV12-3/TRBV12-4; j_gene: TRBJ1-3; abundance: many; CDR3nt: TGTGCCAGCAGTTTAAGGCCCGACTACGGAAACACCATATATTTT; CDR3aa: CASSLRPDYGNTIYF
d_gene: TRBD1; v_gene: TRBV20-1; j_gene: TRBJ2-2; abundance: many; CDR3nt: TGCAGTGCGATTCGGGACAGGAACACCGGGGAGCTGTTTTTT; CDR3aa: CSAIRDRNTGELFF
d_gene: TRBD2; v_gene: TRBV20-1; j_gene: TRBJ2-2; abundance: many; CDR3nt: TGCAGTGCTACACTTTCTGGCGGGGGATGGACCGGGGAGCTGTTTTTT; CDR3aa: CSATLSGGGWTGELFF
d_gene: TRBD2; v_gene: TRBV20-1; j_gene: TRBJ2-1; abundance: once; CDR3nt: TGCAGTGCTATCCCGGGACTAGCGTTTACCAATGAGCAGTTCTTC; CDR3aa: CSAIPGLAFTNEQFF
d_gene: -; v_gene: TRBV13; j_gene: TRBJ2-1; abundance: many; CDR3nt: TGTGCCAGCGACATGGGAGGTAGCAATGAGCAGTTCTTC; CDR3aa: CASDMGGSNEQFF
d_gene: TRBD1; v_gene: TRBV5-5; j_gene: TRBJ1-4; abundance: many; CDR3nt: TGTGCCAGCAGCTCCTCCCCGACAGGGGTAGAAAAACTGTTTTTT; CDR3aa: CASSSSPTGVEKLFF
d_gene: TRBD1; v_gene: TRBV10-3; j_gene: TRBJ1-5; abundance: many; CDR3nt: TGTGCCACTGAAGAAGACAGGGGCCATAGCAATCAGCCCCAGCATTTT; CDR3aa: CATEEDRGHSNQPQHF
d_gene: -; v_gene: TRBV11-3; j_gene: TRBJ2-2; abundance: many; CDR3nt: TGTGCCAGCAGCTTAGATCAGGGAACTCCTACCGGGGAGCTGTTTTTT; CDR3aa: CASSLDQGTPTGELFF
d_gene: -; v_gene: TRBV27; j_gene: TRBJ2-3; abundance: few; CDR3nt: TGTGCCAGCAGCTTAAATATGGGGACAGATACGCAGTATTTT; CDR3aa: CASSLNMGTDTQYF